The 20 T cell receptor beta chains given below trace back to one sample, sequenced in a study of blood T cell repertoires in COVID-19 (dated by TCRdb to about 2020). The protocol used for the library was the immunoSEQ multiplex PCR assay. This immuneACCESS table, as held by TCRdb, lists in-frame sequences with V and J called but not all clones. Of the missing ones, under half trace to an unresolved V gene in checked studies; the others have no known cause. The sample contains 87,000 or so clones, more than 70% of them found a single time. Clones ranked in the top ten supply 6% to 9.5% of the sample. The sample taken for sequencing was peripheral blood. The receptors shown here come from a human donor with acute or convalescent COVID-19. The donor label of this sample is uncertain.

V and J are TRBV9 and TRBJ1-2, with D hard to call. The CDR3 spans 13 residues. V lost 0 bases, J lost 0 bases, and 3 bases lay in between. CDR1 and CDR2 (germline): SGDLS, YYNGEE. CDR3: CASSVVANYGYTF. The CDR3 DNA sequence: TGTGCCAGCAGCGTAGTAGCTAACTATGGCTACACCTTC.

The rearrangement joins TRBV3-1 (or the pseudogene TRBV3-2) to TRBJ1-5; D not resolved. The germline V gene encodes CDR1 LGHDT and CDR2 YNNKEL (reference sequence). Trimming removed 0 bases from V and 0 bases from J, with 6 bases in between. The CDR3 spans 15 residues. In DNA, the CDR3 is TGTGCCAGCAGCCAAGATTTCATTAGCAATCAGCCCCAGCATTTT. It encodes CASSQDFISNQPQHF.

V and J are TRBV6-5 and TRBJ2-2, with 7 bases identical to TRBD2. Germline loops: CDR1 MNHEY, CDR2 SVGAGI. Losses at the gene ends were 7 bases for V and 4 bases for J; bases not matched to a gene: 6. The CDR3 spans 14 residues. CDR3 in DNA: TGTGCCAGCACAGCGGGGATAACCACCGGGGAGCTGTTTTTT. It yields the protein CASTAGITTGELFF.

The V call is TRBV3-1 (or the pseudogene TRBV3-2), the J call TRBJ2-7; no reliable D call. V was shortened by 4 bases and J by 2 bases, with 9 bases between the two germline ends. Germline CDR1 reads LGHDT; CDR2 reads YNNKEL (reference sequence). The CDR3 contains 13 residues. The CDR3 DNA follows: TGTGCCAGCAGCCCCGGTCCTCCCTACGAGCAGTACTTC. Translating it yields CASSPGPPYEQYF.

This clone was picked up one time. CDR3 region: CASSSPTRGVQETQYF. CDR3 DNA: TGTGCCAGCAGCTCCCCCACCCGCGGGGTCCAAGAGACCCAGTACTTC. The chain employs TRBV7-2 and TRBJ2-5; D possibly corresponds to TRBD2 (6 bases). Germline CDR1 and CDR2: SGHTA and FQGNSA. The CDR3 runs to 16 residues. V was clipped by 4 bases and J by 1 base, with 16 bases between them.

The genes are TRBV28 and TRBJ1-2, with a weak D call TRBD1 (6 bases). This CDR3 is built from 15 residues. The germline gives CDR1 MDHEN, CDR2 SYDVKM. The ends were cut back, 6 bases at V and 5 bases at J, with 19 bases in the middle. The CDR3 reads CASSPGLLGAYGYTF. As DNA, the CDR3 is TGTGCCAGCAGCCCCGGGCTTTTGGGGGCATATGGCTACACCTTC.

The chain carries TRBV6-5 and TRBJ2-1; D is unclear. The CDR3 covers 15 residues. The ends were cut back, 6 bases at V and 0 bases at J, with 12 bases in the middle. The germline V gene has CDR1 MNHEY and CDR2 SVGAGI. The CDR3 DNA reads TGTGCCAGCAGAACCGACACGAGCTCCTACAATGAGCAGTTCTTC. Translation: CASRTDTSSYNEQFF.

The chain recombines TRBV10-3 with TRBJ1-3, with unresolved D. Germline CDR1 reads ENHRY; CDR2 reads SYGVKD. The V end lost 5 bases, the J end lost 3 bases, and 14 bases lay between the germline ends. There are 15 residues in the CDR3. This CDR3 is CAISTFSGVGNTIYF. In DNA form, the CDR3 reads TGTGCCATCAGTACCTTTTCCGGGGTTGGAAACACCATATATTTT.

V gene TRBV7-9 combines with J gene TRBJ2-5; D gene unclear. V dropped 5 bases and J dropped 1 base, with 8 bases sitting between them. Germline CDR1 SEHNR, CDR2 FQNEAQ (reference sequence). The CDR3 consists of 13 residues. The CDR3 reads CASSPTGQETQYF. CDR3 bases: TGTGCCAGCAGCCCTACGGGCCAAGAGACCCAGTACTTC. The whole variable domain, remainder taken from reference TRBV7-9 and TRBJ2-5, is DTGVSQNPRHKITKRGQNVTFRCDPISEHNRLYWYRQTLGQGPEFLTYFQNEAQLEKSRLLSDRFSAERPKGSFSTLEIQRTEQGDSAMYLCASSPTGQETQYFGPGTRLLVL.

The CDR3 nucleotides are TGTGCCAGCAGCCCCGGACTTTTGCGTAACTATGGCTACACCTTC. The encoded protein is CASSPGLLRNYGYTF. V and J are TRBV5-4 and TRBJ1-2; D remains ambiguous. Germline-derived CDR1 and CDR2 are SGHNT and YYREEE (reference sequence). The CDR3 has 15 amino acids. The V end was cut by 4 bases, the J end by 1 base, with 14 bases between.

Concerning this clone: Distinct nucleotide sequences in the sample also encode this CDR3. The chain is built from TRBV9 and TRBJ1-4, with 8 positions matching TRBD1. The CDR3 extends over 15 amino acids. CDR1 and CDR2 from the germline V gene are SGDLS and YYNGEE. V gave up 0 bases and J gave up 8 bases; unmatched junction bases: 6. In DNA form, the CDR3 reads TGTGCCAGCAGCGTAGAAGGACAGGGTAGGGAAAAACTGTTTTTT. Encoded protein: CASSVEGQGREKLFF.

The chain combines TRBV20-1 with TRBJ2-3; D is perhaps TRBD2 (5 bases). V was cut by 3 bases and J by 2 bases, with 9 bases left in between. The CDR3 runs 13 residues. Looked up from germline, CDR1 is DFQATT and CDR2 is SNEGSKA (reference sequence). The CDR3 DNA reads TGCAGTGCTAGTAACGGGAACACAGATACGCAGTATTTT. This gives the protein CSASNGNTDTQYF.

The chain recombines TRBV5-1 with TRBJ2-7, with 10 bases aligning to TRBD2. V dropped 0 bases and J dropped 0; count of bases not matched to a gene: 3. The CDR3 has 16 amino acids. Germline assignment: CDR1 SGHRS and CDR2 YFSETQ. The DNA for the CDR3 is TGCGCCAGCAGCTTGGACCTAGCGGGGGCCTCCTACGAGCAGTACTTC. Encoded protein: CASSLDLAGASYEQYF.

The chain couples TRBV29-1 to TRBJ2-5, with 8 bases matching TRBD2. Looked up from germline, CDR1 is SQVTM and CDR2 is ANQGSEA. J lost 5 bases, V lost 3 bases, and 2 bases had no gene match. This CDR3 comprises 12 residues. Here the CDR3 DNA reads TGCAGCGTTGACGGGGGGGCGGAGACCCAGTACTTC. Its protein product is CSVDGGAETQYF.

This chain joins TRBV4-2 and TRBJ1-2; TRBD1 agrees at 9 bases. The CDR3 spans 15 residues. V trimming: 1 base; J trimming: 4 bases; junction bases outside the gene matches: 4. Germline-derived CDR1 and CDR2 are LGHNA and YNFKEQ. The CDR3 DNA is TGTGCCAGCAGCCAAGTCGCGACAGGGGGCTATGGCTACACCTTC. Its translation is CASSQVATGGYGYTF.

This chain uses TRBV6-5 with TRBJ1-4, with D perhaps matching TRBD1 (6 bases). This CDR3 is 15 amino acids long. Trimming left V 2 bases short and J 2 bases short, with 9 bases between. The germline CDR1 and CDR2 sequences are MNHEY and SVGAGI. CDR3 in amino acids: CASSYTTGTNEKLFF. CDR3 nucleotide sequence: TGTGCCAGCAGTTACACAACAGGGACTAATGAAAAACTGTTTTTT.

The gene calls are TRBV29-1 and TRBJ2-5; TRBD2 aligns across 7 bases. This CDR3 contains 14 residues. CDR1 is SQVTM, CDR2 ANQGSEA, per germline. V gave up 0 bases and J gave up 4 bases; unmatched junction bases: 5. The CDR3 DNA reads TGCAGCGTTGAAGAGAGCGGGGTTGGAGAGACCCAGTACTTC. It encodes CSVEESGVGETQYF.

Regarding this clone: The sample contains more than one DNA sequence encoding this CDR3. The chain recombines TRBV5-1 with TRBJ2-7; weak D call: TRBD1 (6 bases). V lost 3 bases to trimming and J lost 6 bases, with 10 bases between them. This CDR3 spans 12 amino acids. Germline V gene lookup returns CDR1 SGHRS and CDR2 YFSETQ. DNA of the CDR3: TGCGCCAGCAGCTCTACAGGGCTCGAGCAGTACTTC. Its protein is CASSSTGLEQYF.

V is TRBV12-3 or TRBV12-4 and J is TRBJ2-7; 7 bases line up with TRBD2. The V and J ends lost 8 bases and 4 bases, in that order; junction bases with no gene match: 2. The CDR3 totals 11 residues. The CDR3 region has the DNA TGTGCCAGCGGGGGGGTTTACGAGCAGTACTTC. Residues: CASGGVYEQYF.

The chain joins TRBV9 to TRBJ2-5; tentative D call: TRBD1 (5 bases). The germline V and J ends were trimmed by 4 bases and 4 bases, with 20 bases remaining between them. The CDR3 runs 16 residues. In germline, CDR1 is SGDLS, CDR2 YYNGEE. CDR3: CASSPPGQAGPETQYF. CDR3 DNA sequence: TGTGCCAGCAGCCCCCCGGGCCAGGCAGGGCCAGAGACCCAGTACTTC.